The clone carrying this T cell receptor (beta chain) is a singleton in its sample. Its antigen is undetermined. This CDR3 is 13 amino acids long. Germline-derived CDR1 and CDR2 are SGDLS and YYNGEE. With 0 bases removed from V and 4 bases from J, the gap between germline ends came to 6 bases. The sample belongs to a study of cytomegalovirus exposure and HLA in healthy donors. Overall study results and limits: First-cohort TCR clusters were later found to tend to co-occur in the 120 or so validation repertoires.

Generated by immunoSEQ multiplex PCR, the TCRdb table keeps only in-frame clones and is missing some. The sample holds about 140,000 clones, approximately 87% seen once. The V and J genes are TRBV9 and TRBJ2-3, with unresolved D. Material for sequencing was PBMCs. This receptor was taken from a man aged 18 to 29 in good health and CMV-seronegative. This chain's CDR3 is CASSVARADTQYF. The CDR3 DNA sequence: TGTGCCAGCAGCGTAGCCCGGGCAGATACGCAGTATTTT.